The 25 T cell receptor beta chains listed next were all sequenced from one sample in a study of a mutant IDH1 vaccine in newly diagnosed glioma listed by TCRdb under 2021. Libraries were built with the immunoSEQ multiplex PCR assay. This immuneACCESS table, as held by TCRdb, lists in-frame sequences with V and J called but not all clones. Of the missing ones, under half trace to an unresolved V gene in checked studies; the others have no known cause. The sample table shows 60,000 to 100,000 clones, and more than 80% are seen once. Of the sample, over 0.6% is held by the ten largest clones. No cognate antigen is known for these TCRs. The meaning of the sample's time point label: week 23, last vaccination. Each vaccine dose was 300 ug of a 20-mer mutant IDH1 peptide in Montanide, given subcutaneously with topical imiquimod. The sequenced sample was PBMCs, obtained from a glioma patient whose treatment included an IDH1 peptide vaccine. These receptors all stem from a woman in her forties or fifties with glioma.

The J gene is TRBJ1-5, the V gene TRBV19, with no clear D. Germline CDR1 reads LNHDA; CDR2 reads SQIVND (reference sequence). Trimming removed 2 bases from V and 5 bases from J, with 16 bases in between. This CDR3 spans 16 amino acids. The DNA of the CDR3 is TGTGCCAGTAGTATATTAGGAGGTCTGAGCGATCAGCCCCAGCATTTT. Its translation: CASSILGGLSDQPQHF.

V usage is TRBV5-4 and J usage is TRBJ1-2; D is unclear. V gave up 6 bases and J gave up 0 bases, with 12 bases separating them. There are 14 residues in the CDR3. Germline V lookup: CDR1 SGHNT, CDR2 YYREEE (reference sequence). DNA for the CDR3: TGTGCCAGCAACTCCCCCGATTCTAACTATGGCTACACCTTC. This gives the protein CASNSPDSNYGYTF.

The V and J genes are TRBV20-1 and TRBJ1-1, with D uncertain. The V end was cut by 3 bases, the J end by 10 bases, with 9 bases between. The germline CDR1 and CDR2 sequences are DFQATT and SNEGSKA (reference sequence). The CDR3 runs 10 residues. In DNA, the CDR3 is TGCAGTGCTAGTAACGGCGTAGCTTTCTTT. The encoded protein is CSASNGVAFF.

The chain recombines TRBV6-6 with TRBJ1-1, with 7 nucleotides matching TRBD1. V lost 4 bases, J lost 1 base, and 3 bases stayed unmatched. This CDR3 contains 14 residues. Per the germline V gene, CDR1 is MNHNY and CDR2 is SVGAGI (reference sequence). CDR3: CASSWEGANTEAFF. Here the CDR3 DNA reads TGTGCCAGCAGTTGGGAGGGGGCGAACACTGAAGCTTTCTTT.

This rearrangement joins TRBV9 to TRBJ1-4; perhaps TRBD1 as D (5 bases). Trimming took 1 base from V and 5 from J, leaving 15 bases between them. The CDR3 spans 16 residues. Looked up from germline, CDR1 is SGDLS and CDR2 is YYNGEE. CDR3 DNA: TGTGCCAGCAGCGTAACCCCGGGAGGGGAAAATGAAAAACTGTTTTTT. It specifies CASSVTPGGENEKLFF.

V is TRBV21-1 and J is TRBJ2-5; the table's D call of TRBD2 was not tested on the DNA. TRBV21-1 is an annotated pseudogene. The CDR3 extends over 16 amino acids. In nucleotides, the CDR3 is TGTGCCAGCAGCAAAGGGGAACTAGCGGGAACTGAGACCCAGTACTTC. Translated, it gives CASSKGELAGTETQYF.

This clone was observed once. V is TRBV5-1 and J is TRBJ1-4, with D perhaps TRBD1 (5 bases). The CDR3 has 16 residues. V lost 1 base and J lost 4, with 14 bases in between. Germline V lookup: CDR1 SGHRS, CDR2 YFSETQ. CDR3 sequence reads: CASSLTEAGDNEKLFF. In DNA, the CDR3 is TGCGCCAGCAGCTTGACAGAGGCGGGGGATAATGAAAAACTGTTTTTT. The entire variable domain, with the rest obtained from reference TRBV5-1 and TRBJ1-4, is as follows: KAGVTQTPRYLIKTRGQQVTLSCSPISGHRSVSWYQQTPGQGLQFLFEYFSETQRNKGNFPGRFSGRQFSNSRSEMNVSTLELGDSALYLCASSLTEAGDNEKLFFGSGTQLSVL.

The rearrangement uses TRBV6-1 and TRBJ2-3; 8 bases are shared with TRBD2. J lost 7 bases, V lost 6 bases, and 6 bases had no gene match. The CDR3 is 13 amino acids. Germline V lookup: CDR1 MNHNS, CDR2 SASEGT. The CDR3 region is CASRLAARNTQYF. The CDR3 region has the DNA TGTGCCAGCAGACTAGCGGCGAGGAATACGCAGTATTTT.

V and J are TRBV5-1 and TRBJ2-7; TRBD1 is a possible D gene (5 bases). The V end lost 1 base, the J end lost 5 bases, and 19 bases lay between the germline ends. CDR1 is SGHRS, CDR2 YFSETQ, per germline. This CDR3 has 16 residues. The chain's CDR3 is CASSLPAGMGLDEQYF. In DNA form, the CDR3 reads TGCGCCAGCAGCTTGCCCGCAGGGATGGGGCTGGACGAGCAGTACTTC.

The V call is TRBV5-6, the J call TRBJ2-5; 8 positions agree with TRBD2. Germline V gene data show CDR1 as SGHDT and CDR2 as YYEEEE. Trimming removed 2 bases from V and 4 bases from J; junction bases left unmatched: 1. The CDR3 spans 13 residues. This CDR3 reads CASSFAGGETQYF. The DNA of the CDR3 is TGTGCCAGCAGCTTTGCGGGGGGAGAGACCCAGTACTTC.

The rearrangement joins TRBV2 to TRBJ1-2; 7 bases fit TRBD1. In germline, CDR1 is SNHLY, CDR2 FYNNEI. The V segment lost 6 bases and the J segment 4 bases; nucleotides outside the gene matches: 5. The CDR3 sequence is 13 residues long. CDR3 bases: TGTGCCAGCAGCTACGACAGGGCCTATGGCTACACCTTC. It translates to CASSYDRAYGYTF.

CDR3 sequence: CASSVGPSEGATNEKLFF. The CDR3, as DNA: TGTGCCAGCAGCGTAGGGCCATCCGAGGGGGCAACTAATGAAAAACTGTTTTTT. The chain is built from TRBV9 and TRBJ1-4, with D maybe TRBD1 (6 bases). The CDR3 loop spans 18 amino acids. From germline, CDR1 is SGDLS and CDR2 YYNGEE. The V end lost 0 bases, the J end lost 0 bases, and 15 bases lay between the germline ends.

The rearrangement uses TRBV9 and TRBJ1-1; no clear D gene. Trimming shortened V by 4 bases and J by 4 bases, and 23 bases separated the two germline ends. The CDR3 length is 17 residues. CDR1 is SGDLS and CDR2 is YYNGEE in the germline V gene. The CDR3 here is CASSPQSGPRRSTEAFF. For the CDR3, the DNA is TGTGCCAGCAGCCCCCAGTCTGGACCGCGGCGCAGCACTGAAGCTTTCTTT.

This clone was detected only once. The chain links TRBV7-9 to TRBJ2-1; no clear D. Between the trimmed V and J ends, which lost 1 base and 1 base, there was a span of 11 bases. This CDR3 has 16 residues. Germline V gene sequence: CDR1 SEHNR, CDR2 FQNEAQ (reference sequence). The CDR3 here is CASSLGSRGSYNEQFF. In DNA form, the CDR3 reads TGTGCCAGCAGCTTAGGGTCGAGAGGTTCCTACAATGAGCAGTTCTTC.

This chain joins TRBV6-5 and TRBJ1-2, with TRBD1 as a possible D gene (5 bases). Trimming shortened V by 6 bases and J by 4 bases, and 12 bases separated the two germline ends. The germline V gene encodes CDR1 MNHEY and CDR2 SVGAGI. CDR3 length: 13 residues. The DNA for the CDR3 is TGTGCCAGCAGCCCCGACAGCTCCTATGGCTACACCTTC. Translating it yields CASSPDSSYGYTF.

The V gene is TRBV9, the J gene TRBJ1-3, with 8 bases lining up with TRBD1. There are 16 residues in the CDR3. V was clipped by 1 base and J by 4 bases; unmatched bases: 7. From germline, CDR1 is SGDLS and CDR2 YYNGEE. CDR3 loop: CASSVRWTGPGNTIYF. CDR3 in DNA: TGTGCCAGCAGCGTACGTTGGACAGGGCCAGGAAACACCATATATTTT.

The chain carries TRBV10-3 and TRBJ2-7; TRBD2 agrees at 13 bases. Germline V lookup: CDR1 ENHRY, CDR2 SYGVKD. This CDR3 is 17 amino acids long. V lost 6 bases, J lost 7 bases, and 15 bases stayed unmatched. CDR3 in DNA: TGTGCCATCAGAAGCCCGACCGGGACTAGCGGGACGAGGGAGCAGTACTTC. Translation: CAIRSPTGTSGTREQYF.

The genes are TRBV5-1 and TRBJ2-2; D assignment may be TRBD1 or TRBD2 (6 bases each). Between the trimmed V and J ends, which lost 4 bases and 4 bases, there was a span of 14 bases. This CDR3 has 15 residues. Germline assignment: CDR1 SGHRS and CDR2 YFSETQ. CDR3 loop: CASSERRGPTGELFF. DNA for the CDR3: TGCGCCAGCAGCGAAAGACGGGGGCCCACCGGGGAGCTGTTTTTT.

The table lists this clone with a count of one. V gene TRBV19 combines with J gene TRBJ2-7, with 11 bases lining up with TRBD2. The V segment lost 3 bases and the J segment 4 bases; nucleotides outside the gene matches: 5. CDR3 size: 15 residues. The V gene's germline CDR1 is LNHDA and CDR2 SQIVND (reference sequence). In nucleotides, the CDR3 is TGTGCCAGTAGTATCGTCACTAGCGGGAGTTACGAGCAGTACTTC. This sequence encodes CASSIVTSGSYEQYF.

V usage is TRBV5-1 and J usage is TRBJ2-7; TRBD2 is a possible D gene (5 bases). V lost 0 bases and J lost 7, with 17 bases in between. Germline V gene lookup returns CDR1 SGHRS and CDR2 YFSETQ. The CDR3 consists of 15 residues. CDR3 nucleotides: TGCGCCAGCAGCTTGGCGGGTCGGCGGGCTGGAGAGCAGTACTTC. This encodes CASSLAGRRAGEQYF.

The V call is TRBV7-3, the J call TRBJ2-3, with 11 bases aligning to TRBD2. Trimming removed 3 bases from V and 2 bases from J; junction bases left unmatched: 10. CDR1 is SGHTA and CDR2 is FQGTGA in the germline V gene. The CDR3 has 18 residues. The CDR3 DNA reads TGTGCCAGCAGCTTGGGACTTCTAGCGGGAGGATCCACAGATACGCAGTATTTT. This codes for CASSLGLLAGGSTDTQYF.

The chain uses TRBV15 and TRBJ2-3; weak D call: TRBD2 (6 bases). The CDR3 is made up of 17 amino acids. Germline CDR1 and CDR2: LNHNV and YYDKDF (reference sequence). Trimming cost V 1 base and J 0 bases, with 14 bases left between them. The CDR3 protein is CATSRGTSGRSTDTQYF. For the CDR3, the DNA is TGTGCCACCAGCAGAGGGACCAGCGGGCGGAGCACAGATACGCAGTATTTT. The whole variable domain, remainder taken from reference TRBV15 and TRBJ2-3, is DAMVIQNPRYQVTQFGKPVTLSCSQTLNHNVMYWYQQKSSQAPKLLFHYYDKDFNNEADTPDNFQSRRPNTSFCFLDIRSPGLGDTAMYLCATSRGTSGRSTDTQYFGPGTRLTVL.

This chain links TRBV28 with TRBJ1-1; D call uncertain. V was trimmed by 3 bases and J by 0 bases, leaving 17 bases between them. Germline values: CDR1 MDHEN, CDR2 SYDVKM. The CDR3 length is 17 residues. CDR3 residues: CASSFPRPGSMNTEAFF. CDR3 bases: TGTGCCAGCAGTTTCCCGAGGCCGGGGTCCATGAACACTGAAGCTTTCTTT.

J is TRBJ1-5 and V is TRBV28, with D tentatively TRBD1 (5 bases). Germline V gene lookup returns CDR1 MDHEN and CDR2 SYDVKM. The CDR3 is made up of 14 amino acids. Trimming left V 6 bases short and J 2 bases short, with 11 bases between. The CDR3 region is CASSRELGNQPQHF. The CDR3 nucleotides are TGTGCCAGCAGCAGGGAATTGGGCAATCAGCCCCAGCATTTT.

The V call is TRBV4-1, the J call TRBJ2-7; TRBD1 might be the D (6 bases). Germline values: CDR1 MGHRA, CDR2 YSYEKL. The V and J ends lost 1 base and 1 base respectively, with 8 bases between them. This CDR3 spans 14 amino acids. The CDR3 loop is CASSQADRSYEQYF. As DNA, the CDR3 is TGCGCCAGCAGCCAAGCTGACAGGTCCTACGAGCAGTACTTC.